Shown below are 10 T cell receptor beta chains from a single sample sequenced in a study of T cells in Graves' hyperthyroidism and ophthalmopathy. RNA transcripts gave rise to amplified TCR beta CDR3 regions. HTBI primers were the set used in a first-round RT-PCR of the TCR CDR3. TCRdb re-derived calls from the multiplex PCR reads in MiXCR, one entry per CDR3 protein. The sample shows about 560,000 distinct CDR3 sequences, approximately 15% of them seen only once. The sequenced material came from blood. The origin of the receptors is a woman aged 40-49 years with Graves' hyperthyroidism.

This clonotype was recorded many times. The V gene is TRBV29-1, the J gene TRBJ2-7; the D is unclear. CDR3 length equals 10 residues. Germline assignment: CDR1 SQVTM and CDR2 ANQGSEA. Trimming shortened V by 6 bases and J by 2 bases, and 5 bases separated the two germline ends. The CDR3 is CSVPTYEQYF. CDR3 DNA sequence: TGCAGCGTGCCCACCTACGAGCAGTACTTC.

This clonotype was counted a few times. The chain carries TRBV6-5 and TRBJ2-6, with D possibly TRBD1 on 6 matching bases. This CDR3 spans 17 amino acids. Trimming cost V 0 bases and J 0 bases, with 9 bases left between them. CDR1 is MNHEY and CDR2 is SVGAGI in the germline V gene. The CDR3 bases are TGTGCCAGCAGTTACTCTGGACAGTTCTCTGGGGCCAACGTCCTGACTTTC. Its protein product is CASSYSGQFSGANVLTF.

V usage is TRBV18 and J usage is TRBJ2-7, with 8 positions matching TRBD1. CDR3 length equals 14 residues. Per germline, CDR1 KGHSH and CDR2 LQKENI. Trimming removed 6 bases from V and 2 bases from J; junction bases left unmatched: 6. The CDR3 coding sequence is TGTGCCAGCTCCCGAGAGACAGGGGCCTACGAGCAGTACTTC. It codes for CASSRETGAYEQYF.

This clonotype was found once. The chain has TRBV2 and TRBJ2-1; 16 bases agree with TRBD2. The CDR3 has 17 amino acids. The junction had 6 bases not matched to a gene; V was cut back by 3 bases and J by 7 bases. Germline CDR1 SNHLY, CDR2 FYNNEI. The CDR3 region has the DNA TGTGCCAGCAGTGAGGGACTAGCGGGAGGGCCTGTTAATGAGCAGTTCTTC. The encoded protein is CASSEGLAGGPVNEQFF.

The chain carries TRBV6-1 and TRBJ2-5; tentative D call: TRBD1 (6 bases). There are 14 residues in the CDR3. V lost 6 bases, J lost 0 bases, and 11 bases lay in between. In germline, CDR1 is MNHNS, CDR2 SASEGT. The CDR3 protein is CASRATGNQETQYF. CDR3 sequence (DNA): TGTGCCAGCAGAGCGACAGGCAACCAAGAGACCCAGTACTTC.

This clonotype was seen more than once but under ten times. This chain joins TRBV6-1 and TRBJ2-1; the D gene could be TRBD1 or TRBD2 (7 bases each). The CDR3 covers 13 residues. Germline V gene lookup returns CDR1 MNHNS and CDR2 SASEGT. The V end was cut by 6 bases, the J end by 9 bases, with 15 bases between. The CDR3 region has the DNA TGTGCCAGCAGCGGACTAGGGGGCGGTGAGCAGTTCTTC. It specifies CASSGLGGGEQFF.

There are many counts of this clonotype. J is TRBJ2-1 and V is TRBV12-3 or TRBV12-4; 11 bases align to TRBD2. The CDR3 has 16 amino acids. Trimming removed 5 bases from V and 8 bases from J; junction bases left unmatched: 11. In nucleotides, the CDR3 is TGTGCCAGCAGTGCGTTACTAGCGGGAGAGAGGGATGAGCAGTTCTTC. This sequence encodes CASSALLAGERDEQFF.

V and J are TRBV25-1 and TRBJ2-1; TRBD2 agrees at 12 bases. CDR3 size: 15 residues. CDR1 MGHDK and CDR2 SYGVNS come from the germline V gene. J was trimmed by 9 bases and V by 5 bases; bases with no gene match: 8. CDR3 in DNA: TGTGCCAGCAGTACTCCTAGCGGGAGGGCCAGTGAGCAGTTCTTC. Protein: CASSTPSGRASEQFF.

As concerns this clonotype: A much larger clone sits a single nucleotide away, making a read error possible. The rearrangement uses TRBV7-6 and TRBJ2-7; TRBD1 is a possible D gene (7 bases). V lost 5 bases, J lost 2 bases, and 19 bases lay in between. Germline V gives CDR1 SGHVS, CDR2 FNYEAQ. This CDR3 contains 16 residues. Written as DNA, the CDR3 is TGTGCCAGCAGCCCAGATTTAGGAGGGGGCCCCTACGAGCAGTACTTC. As protein: CASSPDLGGGPYEQYF.

The genes are TRBV11-1 and TRBJ2-7; 9 nucleotides agree with TRBD2. CDR1 is SGHAT, CDR2 FQDESV, per germline (reference sequence). CDR3 length equals 18 residues. The ends lost 1 base at V and 0 bases at J; junction bases unmatched: 10. The CDR3 reads CASSLVGLAYDRSYEQYF. CDR3 nucleotide sequence: TGTGCCAGCAGCTTAGTGGGACTAGCCTATGATCGCTCCTACGAGCAGTACTTC.